This TCR beta chain was obtained from a study of cytomegalovirus exposure and HLA in healthy donors. Across the whole study: A later analysis reported the same platform for the roughly 120 validation repertoires and the approximately 640 first-cohort repertoires.

Overall study results and limits: Cytomegalovirus-associated TCR beta chains were listed, numbering 150 to 200. Specificity for CMV antigens was confirmed in vitro for a few of the CMV-associated chains.

Using immunoSEQ multiplex PCR, the repertoire was profiled, and TCRdb retains in-frame clones only, with some absent. Here the sample spans 160,000 or so clones, around nine tenths being singletons. CDR3 size: 17 residues. V dropped 10 bases and J dropped 0 bases, with 20 bases sitting between them. Germline V lookup: CDR1 SGHNT, CDR2 YYREEE (reference sequence). As regards this clone: Antigen: not known.

The chain recombines TRBV5-4 with TRBJ2-6, with D hard to call. Sequencing was done on a sample of PBMCs. The sequence derives from a man younger than 35 in good health and CMV-seronegative. CDR3 DNA sequence: TGTGCCCTGAGTCTATCAGCGCTGAGCTCTGGGGCCAACGTCCTGACTTTC. It encodes CALSLSALSSGANVLTF.